Each of the 32 T cell receptor beta chains below was sequenced from the same sample in a study of cytomegalovirus exposure and HLA in healthy donors. 13 Jbeta primers and 60 Vbeta primers were used for the PCR. Generated by immunoSEQ multiplex PCR, the TCRdb table keeps only in-frame clones and is missing some. Of about 190,000 clones in the sample, approximately 80% were seen once. The sample was PBMCs. The receptors here all came from a woman aged 50 to 65 in good health and CMV-seropositive.

The chain couples TRBV10-1 to TRBJ1-3, with D possibly TRBD1 on 5 matching bases. The CDR3 spans 14 residues. Germline V gives CDR1 WNHNN, CDR2 SYGVQD (reference sequence). V gave up 5 bases and J gave up 2 bases, with 10 bases separating them. CDR3 DNA: TGCGCCAGCAGTTCCCAGGGTACTGGAAACACCATATATTTT. As protein: CASSSQGTGNTIYF.

The chain uses TRBV7-2 and TRBJ2-1; 9 positions agree with TRBD1. Germline-derived CDR1 and CDR2 are SGHTA and FQGNSA. The CDR3 spans 15 residues. V was clipped by 1 base and J by 4 bases; unmatched bases: 2. The CDR3 here is CASSLGGQGYNEQFF. The DNA for the CDR3 is TGTGCCAGCAGCTTAGGGGGACAGGGATACAATGAGCAGTTCTTC.

This chain uses TRBV5-1 with TRBJ2-5; 8 nucleotides match TRBD1. There are 13 residues in the CDR3. V was pared by 5 bases and J by 4 bases, with 4 bases of the junction left unmatched. Germline lookup yields CDR1 SGHRS and CDR2 YFSETQ. The CDR3 region has the DNA TGCGCCAGCAGAGGACAGGGTGTAGAGACCCAGTACTTC. Translating it yields CASRGQGVETQYF.

This sequence joins TRBV14 and TRBJ1-1; D not certain. Germline-derived CDR1 and CDR2 are SGHDN and FVKESK. CDR3 length: 13 residues. The V end lost 4 bases, the J end lost 5 bases, and 11 bases lay between the germline ends. The DNA for the CDR3 is TGTGCCAGCAGCCTAAGCTATGAGACTGAAGCTTTCTTT. Translation: CASSLSYETEAFF.

This chain uses TRBV10-3 with TRBJ2-7, with 7 bases lining up with TRBD1. Germline-derived CDR1 and CDR2 are ENHRY and SYGVKD. V gave up 6 bases and J gave up 2 bases; unmatched junction bases: 4. The CDR3 has 13 amino acids. For the CDR3, the DNA is TGTGCCATCAGGGGGACAGACACCTACGAGCAGTACTTC. This sequence encodes CAIRGTDTYEQYF.

This rearrangement joins TRBV5-1 to TRBJ1-6; D is uncertain. The CDR3 sequence is 14 residues long. Germline V gives CDR1 SGHRS, CDR2 YFSETQ. Trimming pared 4 bases from V and 10 bases from J, leaving 15 bases between. The CDR3 spells CASSPRVQGSPLHF. As DNA, the CDR3 is TGCGCCAGCAGCCCCCGGGTCCAAGGATCACCCCTCCACTTT.

This chain uses TRBV30 with TRBJ2-7, with unresolved D. CDR1 and CDR2 from the germline V gene are GTSNPN and SVGIG (reference sequence). CDR3 size: 11 residues. V was clipped by 3 bases and J by 1 base, with 4 bases between them. The chain's CDR3 is CAWSRSYEQYF. As DNA, the CDR3 is TGTGCCTGGAGCAGGTCCTACGAGCAGTACTTC.

This clone was detected only a few times. This chain connects TRBV5-1 to TRBJ1-6; 7 bases are shared with TRBD1. Germline V gives CDR1 SGHRS, CDR2 YFSETQ. V trimming: 4 bases; J trimming: 8 bases; junction bases outside the gene matches: 9. This CDR3 region has 15 residues. CDR3 sequence reads: CASSITTGSHSPLHF. As DNA, the CDR3 is TGCGCCAGCAGCATCACGACAGGGTCGCATTCACCCCTCCACTTT.

This chain joins TRBV4-1 and TRBJ1-6, with 10 positions matching TRBD1. CDR1 is MGHRA and CDR2 is YSYEKL in the germline V gene. With 3 bases clipped from V and 5 bases from J, the junction kept 19 bases outside the gene matches. The CDR3 is 21 amino acids. CDR3 loop: CASSQVGQGSPGRGDNSPLHF. The CDR3 DNA reads TGCGCCAGCAGCCAGGTGGGACAGGGGTCGCCCGGGCGAGGAGATAATTCACCCCTCCACTTT.

As DNA, the CDR3 is TGTGCCAGTACTAGACAGGGGGCGAGCGGCAATCAGCCCCAGCATTTT. Amino acids: CASTRQGASGNQPQHF. The chain carries TRBV19 and TRBJ1-5; TRBD1 aligns across 10 bases. Germline-derived CDR1 and CDR2 are LNHDA and SQIVND (reference sequence). Losses at the gene ends were 7 bases for V and 2 bases for J; bases not matched to a gene: 8. The CDR3 length is 16 residues.

V usage is TRBV19 and J usage is TRBJ1-5, with D unclear. This CDR3 is built from 13 residues. V dropped 0 bases and J dropped 7 bases, with 7 bases sitting between them. Germline lookup yields CDR1 LNHDA and CDR2 SQIVND (reference sequence). The CDR3 region has the DNA TGTGCCAGTAGTATAGATCACTCACAGCCCCAGCATTTT. This translates into CASSIDHSQPQHF.

The J gene is TRBJ1-1, the V gene TRBV7-2, with D unclear. CDR3 length: 13 amino acids. Trimming stripped 5 bases from V and 5 bases from J, with 12 bases between. CDR1 and CDR2 (germline): SGHTA, FQGNSA. The CDR3 loop is CASSPFGETEAFF. DNA of the CDR3: TGTGCCAGCAGCCCCTTCGGGGAGACTGAAGCTTTCTTT.

The rearrangement joins TRBV5-1 to TRBJ2-5; 8 bases match TRBD2. The germline V gene encodes CDR1 SGHRS and CDR2 YFSETQ. The CDR3 is made up of 14 amino acids. Trimming removed 3 bases from V and 1 base from J; junction bases left unmatched: 2. The DNA of the CDR3 is TGCGCCAGCAGCTCCGCGGGGGGCCAAGAGACCCAGTACTTC. Translation gives CASSSAGGQETQYF.

The chain recombines TRBV2 with TRBJ2-1; D possibly corresponds to TRBD1 (5 bases). V lost 6 bases, J lost 8 bases, and 17 bases lay in between. In germline, CDR1 is SNHLY, CDR2 FYNNEI. The CDR3 is 14 amino acids. The CDR3 sequence: CASSIETGSDEQFF. In nucleotides, the CDR3 is TGTGCCAGCAGCATTGAAACAGGATCAGATGAGCAGTTCTTC.

The chain has TRBV6-1 and TRBJ1-6, with D perhaps TRBD1 (5 bases). The V and J ends lost 7 bases and 10 bases respectively, with 17 bases between them. The CDR3 loop spans 14 amino acids. In germline, CDR1 is MNHNS, CDR2 SASEGT. The CDR3 DNA is TGTGCCAGCATAGGACACCTGGATGAGTCACCCCTCCACTTT. Translation: CASIGHLDESPLHF.

The CDR3 DNA follows: TGTGCCAGCAGCCAACCCCAACTAGCGGGGGGCGGCGAGCAGTACTTC. It is translated as CASSQPQLAGGGEQYF. The V gene is TRBV4-2, the J gene TRBJ2-7; 12 positions agree with TRBD2. Germline values: CDR1 LGHNA, CDR2 YNFKEQ. The junction had 8 bases not matched to a gene; V was cut back by 2 bases and J by 6 bases. This CDR3 spans 16 amino acids.

This chain links TRBV19 with TRBJ2-1; 7 bases agree with TRBD2. J lost 15 bases, V lost 4 bases, and 15 bases had no gene match. CDR3 length: 14 residues. CDR1 and CDR2 from the germline V gene are LNHDA and SQIVND (reference sequence). This chain's CDR3 is CASSSGGGINERFF. DNA of the CDR3: TGTGCCAGTAGTAGTGGGGGGGGAATCAATGAACGGTTCTTC.

This sequence joins TRBV6-1 and TRBJ1-2; 7 bases match TRBD1. This CDR3 spans 15 amino acids. Germline CDR1 MNHNS, CDR2 SASEGT. Trimming took 8 bases from V and 4 from J; bases not matched to a gene: 13. The CDR3: CASGNRGGLFYGYTF. The CDR3, as DNA: TGTGCCAGCGGGAACAGGGGCGGCCTATTCTATGGCTACACCTTC.

The chain employs TRBV11-2 and TRBJ1-2; D is ambiguous. This CDR3 is 20 amino acids long. Trimming took off 0 bases at V and 4 bases at J, with 27 bases between the two ends. Germline V gene data show CDR1 as SGHAT and CDR2 as FQNNGV. CDR3 DNA sequence: TGTGCCAGCAGCTTAGACACCGCCCACCAACTGGACTGGGGAGCCTATGGCTACACCTTC. It specifies CASSLDTAHQLDWGAYGYTF.

The CDR3 DNA reads as TGTGCCAGCTCACCAAGGGGACAGGGGGCGTTTTTCGCTGATACGCAGTATTTT. As protein: CASSPRGQGAFFADTQYF. The chain uses TRBV18 and TRBJ2-3; 12 bases fit TRBD1. The CDR3 spans 18 residues. The germline gives CDR1 KGHSH, CDR2 LQKENI. J gave up 6 bases and V 2 bases, and 12 bases lay outside the gene matches.

The chain combines TRBV7-9 with TRBJ1-6, with TRBD1 matching over 10 bases. This CDR3 has 16 residues. V shed 3 bases, J shed 9 bases, and the junction held 8 bases outside the gene matches. Germline V gene lookup returns CDR1 SEHNR and CDR2 FQNEAQ (reference sequence). CDR3 sequence (DNA): TGTGCCAGCAGCTTTTTAGGGGACAGGGGATCTTCACCCCTCCACTTT. Translation gives CASSFLGDRGSSPLHF.

The J gene is TRBJ2-1, the V gene TRBV7-6; 7 nucleotides match TRBD1. V gave up 5 bases and J gave up 8 bases; unmatched junction bases: 9. This CDR3 is built from 14 residues. CDR1 SGHVS and CDR2 FNYEAQ come from the germline V gene. CDR3: CASSLGTAKDEQFF. DNA for the CDR3: TGTGCCAGCAGCCTAGGGACAGCAAAGGATGAGCAGTTCTTC.

The V and J genes are TRBV5-1 and TRBJ2-1; 8 bases are a match to TRBD2. The germline V gene has CDR1 SGHRS and CDR2 YFSETQ. The CDR3 spans 18 residues. V lost 4 bases, J lost 0 bases, and 12 bases stayed unmatched. The CDR3 protein is CASSIGTRTDISYNEQFF. The DNA for the CDR3 is TGCGCCAGCAGCATCGGGACTAGAACCGATATCTCCTACAATGAGCAGTTCTTC.

V gene TRBV15 combines with J gene TRBJ2-5; 10 bases line up with TRBD1. Germline V gene lookup returns CDR1 LNHNV and CDR2 YYDKDF (reference sequence). The CDR3 is 15 amino acids. The ends lost 4 bases at V and 5 bases at J; junction bases unmatched: 7. CDR3 sequence reads: CATSKLDRGWETQYF. CDR3 in DNA: TGTGCCACCAGCAAGTTGGACAGGGGGTGGGAGACCCAGTACTTC.

The V gene is TRBV9, the J gene TRBJ1-5; no clear D gene. Germline lookup yields CDR1 SGDLS and CDR2 YYNGEE. This CDR3 comprises 14 residues. Trimming pared 4 bases from V and 4 bases from J, leaving 12 bases between. CDR3 in amino acids: CASSSQDGNQPQHF. DNA for the CDR3: TGTGCCAGCAGCTCCCAAGACGGGAATCAGCCCCAGCATTTT.

This chain uses TRBV2 with TRBJ1-4; D not certain. Trimming took 8 bases from V and 4 from J, leaving 14 bases between them. From germline, CDR1 is SNHLY and CDR2 FYNNEI. The CDR3 contains 14 residues. The CDR3 DNA reads as TGTGCCAGCGGCGCCAAGGAGAGTAATGAAAAACTGTTTTTT. Protein sequence: CASGAKESNEKLFF.

The V and J genes are TRBV28 and TRBJ2-7, with 7 positions matching TRBD1. The CDR3 is made up of 14 amino acids. In germline, CDR1 is MDHEN, CDR2 SYDVKM. With V trimmed by 8 bases and J by 0 bases, 7 bases remained unmatched. CDR3 in amino acids: CASGEQGNSYEQYF. The DNA for the CDR3 is TGTGCCAGCGGAGAACAGGGGAACTCCTACGAGCAGTACTTC.

The rearrangement uses TRBV18 and TRBJ2-1; D might be TRBD1 (6 bases). The germline V gene has CDR1 KGHSH and CDR2 LQKENI. Trimming shortened V by 2 bases and J by 6 bases, and 14 bases separated the two germline ends. This CDR3 contains 15 residues. The CDR3: CASSPRQAGANEQFF. CDR3 coding DNA: TGTGCCAGCTCACCAAGACAGGCCGGGGCCAATGAGCAGTTCTTC.

This clone has only a few counts. The gene calls are TRBV6-1 and TRBJ1-1; 11 nucleotides line up with TRBD1. CDR3 size: 14 residues. The germline V gene has CDR1 MNHNS and CDR2 SASEGT. Unmatched junction bases numbered 10, after V lost 5 bases and J lost 11 bases. The CDR3 loop reads CASSFRTGGVTAFF. The CDR3, as DNA: TGTGCCAGCAGTTTCCGGACAGGGGGCGTAACGGCTTTCTTT.

The chain couples TRBV11-1 to TRBJ1-2, with 7 bases identical to TRBD1. Germline CDR1 reads SGHAT; CDR2 reads FQDESV (reference sequence). This CDR3 is built from 13 residues. Trimming at V came to 1 base and at J to 4 bases, leaving 0 bases not matched to a gene. CDR3 bases: TGTGCCAGCAGCTTAGACAGGGGCTATGGCTACACCTTC. This codes for CASSLDRGYGYTF. The full variable domain, rest sourced from reference TRBV11-1 and TRBJ1-2, is EAEVAQSPRYKITEKSQAVAFWCDPISGHATLYWYRQILGQGPELLVQFQDESVVDDSQLPKDRFSAERLKGVDSTLKIQPAELGDSAMYLCASSLDRGYGYTFGSGTRLTVV.

This clone was recorded only once. V and J are TRBV7-7 and TRBJ1-2; 7 bases match TRBD1. CDR1 and CDR2 from the germline V gene are SSHAT and FNYEAQ (reference sequence). The CDR3 has 16 residues. The V segment lost 5 bases and the J segment 4 bases; nucleotides outside the gene matches: 13. The CDR3 DNA is TGTGCCAGCAGCGGTACAGCGACAGGGACTCTCTATGGCTACACCTTC. Amino acid sequence: CASSGTATGTLYGYTF.

This chain uses TRBV19 with TRBJ1-2, with 7 bases fitting TRBD1. The CDR3 consists of 14 residues. V was pared by 6 bases and J by 2 bases, with 6 bases of the junction left unmatched. Germline CDR1 is LNHDA and CDR2 is SQIVND (reference sequence). CDR3 amino acids: CASRRQGQNYGYTF. DNA for the CDR3: TGTGCCAGTAGGCGACAGGGCCAAAACTATGGCTACACCTTC.